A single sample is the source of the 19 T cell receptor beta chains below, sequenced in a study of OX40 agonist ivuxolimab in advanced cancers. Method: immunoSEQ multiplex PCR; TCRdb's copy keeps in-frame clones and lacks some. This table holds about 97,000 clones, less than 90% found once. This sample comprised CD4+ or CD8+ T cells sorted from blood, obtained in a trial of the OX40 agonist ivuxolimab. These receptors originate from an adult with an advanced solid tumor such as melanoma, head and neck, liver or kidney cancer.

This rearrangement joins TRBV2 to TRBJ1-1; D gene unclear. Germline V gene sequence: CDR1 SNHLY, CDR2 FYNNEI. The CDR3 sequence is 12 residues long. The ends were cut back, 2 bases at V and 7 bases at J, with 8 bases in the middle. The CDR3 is CASSENGFEAFF. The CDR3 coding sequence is TGTGCCAGCAGTGAAAACGGTTTTGAAGCTTTCTTT.

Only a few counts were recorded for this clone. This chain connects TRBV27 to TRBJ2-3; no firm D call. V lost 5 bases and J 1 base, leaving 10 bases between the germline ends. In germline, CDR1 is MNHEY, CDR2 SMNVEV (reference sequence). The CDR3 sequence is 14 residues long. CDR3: CASSPSAGTDTQYF. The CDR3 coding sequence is TGTGCCAGCAGTCCCTCTGCCGGCACAGATACGCAGTATTTT.

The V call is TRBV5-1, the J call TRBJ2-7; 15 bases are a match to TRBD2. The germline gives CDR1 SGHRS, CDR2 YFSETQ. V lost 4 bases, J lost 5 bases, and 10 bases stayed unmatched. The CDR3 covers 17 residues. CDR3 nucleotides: TGCGCCAGCAGCCCGGGACTAGCGGGGGGATTGCAACACGAGCAGTACTTC. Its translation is CASSPGLAGGLQHEQYF.

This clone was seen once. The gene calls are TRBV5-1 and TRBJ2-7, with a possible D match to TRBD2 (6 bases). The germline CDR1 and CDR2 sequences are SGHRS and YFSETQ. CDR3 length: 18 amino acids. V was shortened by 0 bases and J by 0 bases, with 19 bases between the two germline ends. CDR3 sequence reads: CASSLASQEGHYSYEQYF. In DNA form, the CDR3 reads TGCGCCAGCAGCTTGGCCAGTCAGGAGGGGCACTACTCCTACGAGCAGTACTTC.

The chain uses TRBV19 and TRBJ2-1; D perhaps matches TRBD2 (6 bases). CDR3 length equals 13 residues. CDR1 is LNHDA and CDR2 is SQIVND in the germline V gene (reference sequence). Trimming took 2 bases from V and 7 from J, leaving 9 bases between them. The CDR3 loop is CASSILATNEQFF. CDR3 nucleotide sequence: TGTGCCAGTAGTATACTAGCGACAAATGAGCAGTTCTTC.

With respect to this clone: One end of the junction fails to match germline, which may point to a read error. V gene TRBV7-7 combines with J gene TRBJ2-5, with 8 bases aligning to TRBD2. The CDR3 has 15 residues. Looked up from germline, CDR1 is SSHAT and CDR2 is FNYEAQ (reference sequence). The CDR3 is CASSFSTSGQETQYF. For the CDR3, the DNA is TGTGCTAGCAGCTTCTCAACTAGCGGCCAAGAGACCCAGTACTTC.

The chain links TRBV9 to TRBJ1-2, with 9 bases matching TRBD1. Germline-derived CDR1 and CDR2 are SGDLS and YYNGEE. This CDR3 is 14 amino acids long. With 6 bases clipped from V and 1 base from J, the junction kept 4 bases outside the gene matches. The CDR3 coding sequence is TGTGCCAGCACCTTGACAGGGGGTAACTATGGCTACACCTTC. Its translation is CASTLTGGNYGYTF.

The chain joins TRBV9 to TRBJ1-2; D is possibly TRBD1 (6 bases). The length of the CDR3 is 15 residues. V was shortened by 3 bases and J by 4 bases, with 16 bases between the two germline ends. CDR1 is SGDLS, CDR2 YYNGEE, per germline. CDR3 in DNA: TGTGCCAGCAGCGAAGGACAGAGCCTTACCTATGGCTACACCTTC. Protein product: CASSEGQSLTYGYTF.

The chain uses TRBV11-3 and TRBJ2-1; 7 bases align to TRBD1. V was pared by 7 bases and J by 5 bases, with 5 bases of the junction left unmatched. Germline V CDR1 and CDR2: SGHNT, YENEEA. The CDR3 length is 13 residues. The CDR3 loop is CASNNRGHNEQFF. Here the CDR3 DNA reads TGTGCCAGCAACAACAGGGGACACAATGAGCAGTTCTTC.

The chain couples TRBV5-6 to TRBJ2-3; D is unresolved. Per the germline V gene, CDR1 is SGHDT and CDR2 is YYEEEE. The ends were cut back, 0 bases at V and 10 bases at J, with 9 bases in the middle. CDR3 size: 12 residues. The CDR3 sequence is CASSLVTLPQYF. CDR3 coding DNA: TGTGCCAGCAGCTTGGTTACTCTTCCGCAGTATTTT.

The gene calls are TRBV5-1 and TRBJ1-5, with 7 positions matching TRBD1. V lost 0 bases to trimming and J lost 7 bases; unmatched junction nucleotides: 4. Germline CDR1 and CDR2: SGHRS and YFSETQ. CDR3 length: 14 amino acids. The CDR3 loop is CASSLGGGGQPQHF. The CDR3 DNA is TGCGCCAGCAGCTTGGGAGGGGGCGGACAGCCCCAGCATTTT.

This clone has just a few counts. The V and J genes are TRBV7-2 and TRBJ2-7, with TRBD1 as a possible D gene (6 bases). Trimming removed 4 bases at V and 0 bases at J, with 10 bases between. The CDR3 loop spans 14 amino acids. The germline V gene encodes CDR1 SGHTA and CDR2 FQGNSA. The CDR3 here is CASSSQGYSYEQYF. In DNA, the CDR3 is TGTGCCAGCAGCTCCCAGGGGTACTCCTACGAGCAGTACTTC.

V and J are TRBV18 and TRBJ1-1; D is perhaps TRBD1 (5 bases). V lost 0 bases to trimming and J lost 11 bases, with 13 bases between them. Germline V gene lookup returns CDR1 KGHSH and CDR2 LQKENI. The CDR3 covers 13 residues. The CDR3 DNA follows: TGTGCCAGCTCACCACCGGCGGGGGAGGAGGCTTTCTTT. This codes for CASSPPAGEEAFF.

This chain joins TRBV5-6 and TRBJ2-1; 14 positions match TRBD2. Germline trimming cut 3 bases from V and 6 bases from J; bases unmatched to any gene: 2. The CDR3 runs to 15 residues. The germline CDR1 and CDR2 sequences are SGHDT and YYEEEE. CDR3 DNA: TGTGCCAGCAGCTATGGACTAGCGGGGGGCAATGAGCAGTTCTTC. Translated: CASSYGLAGGNEQFF.

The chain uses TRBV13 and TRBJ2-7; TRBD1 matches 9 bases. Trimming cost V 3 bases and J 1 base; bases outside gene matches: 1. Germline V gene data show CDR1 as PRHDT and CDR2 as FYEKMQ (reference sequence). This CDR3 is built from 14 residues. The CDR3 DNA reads TGTGCCAGCAGCTTCGGACAGGGGTCCTACGAGCAGTACTTC. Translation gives CASSFGQGSYEQYF. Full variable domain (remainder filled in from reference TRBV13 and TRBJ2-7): AAGVIQSPRHLIKEKRETATLKCYPIPRHDTVYWYQQGPGQDPQFLISFYEKMQSDKGSIPDRFSAQQFSDYHSELNMSSLELGDSALYFCASSFGQGSYEQYFGPGTRLTVT.

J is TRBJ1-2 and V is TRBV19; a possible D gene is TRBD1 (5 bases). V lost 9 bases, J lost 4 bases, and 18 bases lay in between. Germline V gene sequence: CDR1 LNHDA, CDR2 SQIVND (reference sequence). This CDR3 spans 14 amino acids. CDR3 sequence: CASAPPGEVYGYTF. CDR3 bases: TGTGCCAGCGCTCCACCGGGGGAGGTCTATGGCTACACCTTC.

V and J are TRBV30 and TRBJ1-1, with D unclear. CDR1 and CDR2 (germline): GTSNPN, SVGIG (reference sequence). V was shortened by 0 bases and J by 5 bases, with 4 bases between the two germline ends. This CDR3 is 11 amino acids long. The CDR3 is CAWSVQTEAFF. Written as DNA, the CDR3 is TGTGCCTGGAGTGTACAGACTGAAGCTTTCTTT.

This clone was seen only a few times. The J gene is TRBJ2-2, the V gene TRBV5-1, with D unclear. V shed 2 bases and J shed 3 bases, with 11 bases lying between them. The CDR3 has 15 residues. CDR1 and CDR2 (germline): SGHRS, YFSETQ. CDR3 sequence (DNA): TGCGCCAGCAGCTTCCAGGCAGGTGACACCGGGGAGCTGTTTTTT. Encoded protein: CASSFQAGDTGELFF.

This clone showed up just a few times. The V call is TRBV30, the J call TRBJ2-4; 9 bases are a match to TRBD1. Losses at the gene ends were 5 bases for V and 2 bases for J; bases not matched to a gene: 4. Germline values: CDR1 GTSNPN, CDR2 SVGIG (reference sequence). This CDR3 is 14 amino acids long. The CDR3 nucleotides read TGTGCCTGGGAGGGACAGGGACCCAAAAACATTCAGTACTTC. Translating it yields CAWEGQGPKNIQYF. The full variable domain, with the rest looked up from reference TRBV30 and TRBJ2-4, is SQTIHQWPATLVQPVGSPLSLECTVEGTSNPNLYWYRQAAGRGLQLLFYSVGIGQISSEVPQNLSASRPQDRQFILSSKKLLLSDSGFYLCAWEGQGPKNIQYFGAGTRLSVL.